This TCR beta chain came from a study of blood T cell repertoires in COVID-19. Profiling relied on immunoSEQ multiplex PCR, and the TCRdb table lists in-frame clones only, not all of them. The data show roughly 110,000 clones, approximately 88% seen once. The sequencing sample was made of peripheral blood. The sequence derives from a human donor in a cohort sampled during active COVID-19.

The CDR3 DNA reads TGTGCCAGCAGCCTCGACGGGACACCTGGAAACACCATATATTTT. It specifies CASSLDGTPGNTIYF. The V call is TRBV7-3, the J call TRBJ1-3; weak D call: TRBD1 (6 bases). Germline V gene lookup returns CDR1 SGHTA and CDR2 FQGTGA. V dropped 5 bases and J dropped 2 bases, with 13 bases sitting between them. This CDR3 is 15 amino acids long.